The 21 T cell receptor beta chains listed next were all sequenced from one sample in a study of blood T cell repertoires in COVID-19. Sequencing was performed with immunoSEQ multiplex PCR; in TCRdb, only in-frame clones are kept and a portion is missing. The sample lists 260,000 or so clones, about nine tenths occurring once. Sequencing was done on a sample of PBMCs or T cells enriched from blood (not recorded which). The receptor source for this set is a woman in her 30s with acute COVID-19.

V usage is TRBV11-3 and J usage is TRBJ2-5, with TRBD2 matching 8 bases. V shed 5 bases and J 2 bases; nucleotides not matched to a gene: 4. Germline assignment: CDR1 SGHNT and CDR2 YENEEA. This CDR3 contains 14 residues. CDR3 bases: TGTGCCAGCAGCCCACTAGCGGATCAAGAGACCCAGTACTTC. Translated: CASSPLADQETQYF.

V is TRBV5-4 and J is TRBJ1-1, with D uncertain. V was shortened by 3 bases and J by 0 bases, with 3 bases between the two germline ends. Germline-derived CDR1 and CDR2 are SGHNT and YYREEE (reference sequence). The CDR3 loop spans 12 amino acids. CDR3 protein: CASSSMNTEAFF. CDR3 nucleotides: TGTGCCAGCAGCTCAATGAACACTGAAGCTTTCTTT.

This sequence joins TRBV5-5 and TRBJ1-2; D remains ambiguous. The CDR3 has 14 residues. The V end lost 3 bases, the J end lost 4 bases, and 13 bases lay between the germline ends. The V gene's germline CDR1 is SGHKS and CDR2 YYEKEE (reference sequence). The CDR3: CASSSPQTVYGYTF. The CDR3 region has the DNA TGTGCCAGCAGCTCCCCCCAGACTGTCTATGGCTACACCTTC.

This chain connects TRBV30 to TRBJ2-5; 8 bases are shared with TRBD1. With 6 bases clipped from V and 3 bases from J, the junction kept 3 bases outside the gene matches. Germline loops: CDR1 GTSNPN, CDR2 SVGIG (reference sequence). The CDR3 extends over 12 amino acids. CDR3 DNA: TGTGCCTGCCGGACAGGGAAAGAGACCCAGTACTTC. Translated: CACRTGKETQYF.

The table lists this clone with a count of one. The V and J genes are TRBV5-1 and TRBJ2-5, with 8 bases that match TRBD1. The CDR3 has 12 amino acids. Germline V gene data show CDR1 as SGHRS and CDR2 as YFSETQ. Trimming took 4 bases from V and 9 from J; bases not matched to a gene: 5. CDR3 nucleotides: TGCGCCAGCAGCAGGGACAGGAGGGCCCAGTACTTC. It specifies CASSRDRRAQYF. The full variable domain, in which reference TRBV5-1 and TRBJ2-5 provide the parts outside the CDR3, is KAGVTQTPRYLIKTRGQQVTLSCSPISGHRSVSWYQQTPGQGLQFLFEYFSETQRNKGNFPGRFSGRQFSNSRSEMNVSTLELGDSALYLCASSRDRRAQYFGPGTRLLVL.

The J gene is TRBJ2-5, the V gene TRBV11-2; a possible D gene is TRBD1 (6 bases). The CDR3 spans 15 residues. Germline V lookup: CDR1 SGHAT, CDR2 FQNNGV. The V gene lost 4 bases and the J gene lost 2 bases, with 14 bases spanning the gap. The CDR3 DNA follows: TGTGCCAGCAGCTCCGTAGGGGGTGGGCAAGAGACCCAGTACTTC. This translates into CASSSVGGGQETQYF.

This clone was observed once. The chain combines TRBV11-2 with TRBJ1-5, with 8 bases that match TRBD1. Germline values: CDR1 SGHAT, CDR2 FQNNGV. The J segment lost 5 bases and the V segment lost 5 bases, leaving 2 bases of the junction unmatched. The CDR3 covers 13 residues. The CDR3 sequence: CASSAQGDQPQHF. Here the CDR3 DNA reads TGTGCCAGCAGCGCACAGGGGGATCAGCCCCAGCATTTT.

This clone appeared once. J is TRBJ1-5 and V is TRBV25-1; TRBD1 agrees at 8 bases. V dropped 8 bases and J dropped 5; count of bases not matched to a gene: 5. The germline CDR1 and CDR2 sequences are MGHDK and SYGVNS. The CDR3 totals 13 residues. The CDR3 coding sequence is TGTGCCAGCGGGGGACAGGAGGATCAGCCCCAGCATTTT. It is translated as CASGGQEDQPQHF. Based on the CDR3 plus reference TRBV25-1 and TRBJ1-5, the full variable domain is EADIYQTPRYLVIGTGKKITLECSQTMGHDKMYWYQQDPGMELHLIHYSYGVNSTEKGDLSSESTVSRIRTEHFPLTLESARPSHTSQYLCASGGQEDQPQHFGDGTRLSIL.

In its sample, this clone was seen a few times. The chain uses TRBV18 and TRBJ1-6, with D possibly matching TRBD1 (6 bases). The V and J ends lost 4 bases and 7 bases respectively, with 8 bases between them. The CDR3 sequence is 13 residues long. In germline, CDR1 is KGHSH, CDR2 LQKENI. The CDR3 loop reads CASSLQGNSPLHF. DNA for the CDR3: TGTGCCAGCTCACTTCAGGGGAATTCACCCCTCCACTTT.

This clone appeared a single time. The CDR3 nucleotides read TGTGCCAGCAAACGGCAGGAGAACACCGGGGAGCTGTTTTTT. It encodes CASKRQENTGELFF. The chain combines TRBV9 with TRBJ2-2; D gene ambiguous. Germline CDR1 reads SGDLS; CDR2 reads YYNGEE. The CDR3 has 14 amino acids. The V gene lost 6 bases and the J gene lost 1 base, with 10 bases spanning the gap.

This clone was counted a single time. CDR3 amino acids: CASTSGGYNEQFF. CDR3 nucleotides: TGTGCCAGTACTTCCGGGGGATACAATGAGCAGTTCTTC. The rearrangement joins TRBV19 to TRBJ2-1, with D perhaps matching TRBD2 (6 bases). V lost 7 bases to trimming and J lost 4 bases, with 11 bases between them. The CDR3 sequence is 13 residues long. CDR1 is LNHDA, CDR2 SQIVND, per germline (reference sequence).

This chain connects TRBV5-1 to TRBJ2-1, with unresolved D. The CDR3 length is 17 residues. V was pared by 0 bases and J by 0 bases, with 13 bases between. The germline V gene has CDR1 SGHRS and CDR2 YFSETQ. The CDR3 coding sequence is TGCGCCAGCAGCTTGGGGGTGGGCCCCGCCTCCTACAATGAGCAGTTCTTC. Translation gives CASSLGVGPASYNEQFF.

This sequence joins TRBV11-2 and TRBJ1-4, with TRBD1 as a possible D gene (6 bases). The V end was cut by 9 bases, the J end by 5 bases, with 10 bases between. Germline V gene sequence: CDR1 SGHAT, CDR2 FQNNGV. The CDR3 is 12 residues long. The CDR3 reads CARGQFNEKLFF. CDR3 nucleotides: TGTGCCAGAGGACAGTTCAATGAAAAACTGTTTTTT.

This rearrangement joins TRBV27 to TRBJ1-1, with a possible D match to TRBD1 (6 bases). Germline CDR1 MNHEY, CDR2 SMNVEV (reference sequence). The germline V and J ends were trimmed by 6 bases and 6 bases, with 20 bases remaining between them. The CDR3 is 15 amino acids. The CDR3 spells CASSPQGRLFAEAFF. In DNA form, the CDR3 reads TGTGCCAGCAGCCCACAGGGTAGGCTTTTCGCTGAAGCTTTCTTT.

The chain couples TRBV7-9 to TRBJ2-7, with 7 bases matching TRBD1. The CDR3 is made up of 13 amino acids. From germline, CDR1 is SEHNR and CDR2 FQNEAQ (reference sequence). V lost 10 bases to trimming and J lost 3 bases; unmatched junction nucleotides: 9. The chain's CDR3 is CATTPGQYYEQYF. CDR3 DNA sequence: TGTGCCACAACCCCGGGACAGTACTACGAGCAGTACTTC.

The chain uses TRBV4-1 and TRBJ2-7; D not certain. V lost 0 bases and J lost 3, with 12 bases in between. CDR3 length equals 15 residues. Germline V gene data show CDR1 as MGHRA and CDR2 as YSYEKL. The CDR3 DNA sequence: TGCGCCAGCAGCCAAGAGGCGGCATTTGTCTACGAGCAGTACTTC. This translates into CASSQEAAFVYEQYF.

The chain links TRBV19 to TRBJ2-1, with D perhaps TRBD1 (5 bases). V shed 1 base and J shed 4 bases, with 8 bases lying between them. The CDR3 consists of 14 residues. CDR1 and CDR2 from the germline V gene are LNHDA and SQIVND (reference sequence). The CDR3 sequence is CASSIGGRYNEQFF. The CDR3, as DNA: TGTGCCAGTAGTATAGGGGGCCGGTACAATGAGCAGTTCTTC.

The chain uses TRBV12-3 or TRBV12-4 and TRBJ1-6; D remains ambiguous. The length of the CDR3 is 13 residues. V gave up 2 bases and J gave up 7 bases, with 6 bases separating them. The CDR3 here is CASSLTQNSPLHF. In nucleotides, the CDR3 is TGTGCCAGCAGTTTAACTCAAAATTCACCCCTCCACTTT.

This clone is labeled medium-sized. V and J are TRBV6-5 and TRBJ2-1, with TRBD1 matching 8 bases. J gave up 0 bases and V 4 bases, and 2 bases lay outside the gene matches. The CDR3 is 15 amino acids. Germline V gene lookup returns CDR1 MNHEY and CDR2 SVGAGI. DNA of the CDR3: TGTGCCAGCAGTTCAACAGGGGGCTCCTACAATGAGCAGTTCTTC. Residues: CASSSTGGSYNEQFF.

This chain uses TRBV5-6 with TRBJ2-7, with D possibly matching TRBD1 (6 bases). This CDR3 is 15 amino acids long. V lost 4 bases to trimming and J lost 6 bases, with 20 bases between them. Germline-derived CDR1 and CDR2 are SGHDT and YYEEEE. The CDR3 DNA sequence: TGTGCCAGCAGCCCACCTCGACAGGACCAAACCGAGCAGTACTTC. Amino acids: CASSPPRQDQTEQYF.

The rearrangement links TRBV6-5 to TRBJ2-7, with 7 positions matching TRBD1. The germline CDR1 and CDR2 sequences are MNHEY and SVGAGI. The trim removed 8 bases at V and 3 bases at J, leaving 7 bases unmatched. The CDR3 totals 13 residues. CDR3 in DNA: TGTGCCAGCTTCGGGACAGTCGACTACGAGCAGTACTTC. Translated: CASFGTVDYEQYF.